What follows are 16 T cell receptor beta chains derived from one specimen sequenced in a study of blood T cell repertoires in COVID-19. TCRdb's copy holds only in-frame clones and misses some; the assay was immunoSEQ multiplex PCR. This table holds 350,000 to 450,000 clones, about 91% found once. Material for sequencing was peripheral blood. The receptors here all came from a middle-aged woman with COVID-19, enrolled during active disease.

CDR3 in amino acids: CASSLSGWTGREKLFF. CDR3 nucleotides: TGTGCCAGCAGCTTGAGTGGGTGGACAGGTCGGGAAAAACTGTTTTTT. This chain uses TRBV5-6 with TRBJ1-4, with 7 bases aligning to TRBD1. Trimming removed 1 base from V and 8 bases from J; junction bases left unmatched: 11. This CDR3 comprises 16 residues. Germline CDR1 reads SGHDT; CDR2 reads YYEEEE.

This clone was detected only once. J is TRBJ2-3 and V is TRBV18; no reliable D call. With 0 bases removed from V and 5 bases from J, the gap between germline ends came to 9 bases. Looked up from germline, CDR1 is KGHSH and CDR2 is LQKENI. The CDR3 extends over 14 amino acids. The CDR3 is CASSPPGRKDTQYF. DNA of the CDR3: TGTGCCAGCTCACCACCGGGCAGGAAAGATACGCAGTATTTT.

This chain uses TRBV9 with TRBJ1-4; TRBD1 matches at 8 bases. CDR3 size: 15 residues. The germline V gene encodes CDR1 SGDLS and CDR2 YYNGEE. The J segment lost 7 bases and the V segment lost 0 bases, leaving 5 bases of the junction unmatched. The DNA of the CDR3 is TGTGCCAGCAGCGTAGGGGGGACAGGAGGTGAAAAACTGTTTTTT. This codes for CASSVGGTGGEKLFF.

V is TRBV19 and J is TRBJ1-1, with TRBD1 identical over 7 bases. There are 14 residues in the CDR3. After removal of 7 bases from V and 4 bases from J, the junction contained 9 bases not matched to a gene. The germline gives CDR1 LNHDA, CDR2 SQIVND (reference sequence). The CDR3 spells CASTRDRQGTEAFF. The DNA for the CDR3 is TGTGCCAGTACTAGGGACCGACAGGGCACTGAAGCTTTCTTT.

The chain joins TRBV28 to TRBJ1-1, with 7 bases matching TRBD1. Per the germline V gene, CDR1 is MDHEN and CDR2 is SYDVKM. CDR3 length equals 16 residues. V lost 2 bases to trimming and J lost 7 bases; unmatched junction nucleotides: 13. CDR3 residues: CASSLLLEQGTNEAFF. The CDR3, as DNA: TGTGCCAGCAGTTTACTTTTAGAACAGGGGACAAATGAAGCTTTCTTT.

The J gene is TRBJ2-7, the V gene TRBV27, with 11 nucleotides matching TRBD2. Germline values: CDR1 MNHEY, CDR2 SMNVEV (reference sequence). J gave up 0 bases and V 3 bases, and 13 bases lay outside the gene matches. The CDR3 is made up of 19 amino acids. In DNA form, the CDR3 reads TGTGCCAGCAGTTTTTTAACTAGCGGGGGCCCCCTTAGCTCCTACGAGCAGTACTTC. Translated: CASSFLTSGGPLSSYEQYF.

The V and J genes are TRBV7-9 and TRBJ1-2; unclear D gene. Germline V gene lookup returns CDR1 SEHNR and CDR2 FQNEAQ (reference sequence). The CDR3 length is 14 residues. V gave up 5 bases and J gave up 3 bases, with 13 bases separating them. CDR3 protein: CASSTREADYGYTF. The CDR3 DNA follows: TGTGCCAGCAGCACCCGAGAGGCCGACTATGGCTACACCTTC.

The chain combines TRBV28 with TRBJ2-3, with 11 bases matching TRBD2. V trimming: 6 bases; J trimming: 5 bases; junction bases outside the gene matches: 10. Germline values: CDR1 MDHEN, CDR2 SYDVKM. The CDR3 sequence is 16 residues long. The CDR3 here is CASSSLLAGGRDTQYF. In nucleotides, the CDR3 is TGTGCCAGCAGCTCCCTTTTAGCGGGAGGGAGAGATACGCAGTATTTT.

V gene TRBV5-4 combines with J gene TRBJ1-6; possibly TRBD1 for D (6 bases). The V gene's germline CDR1 is SGHNT and CDR2 YYREEE (reference sequence). The germline V and J ends were trimmed by 4 bases and 11 bases, with 19 bases remaining between them. This CDR3 comprises 15 residues. For the CDR3, the DNA is TGTGCCAGCAGCCGTACAGGGTCTGGGCCTACACCCCTCCACTTT. As protein: CASSRTGSGPTPLHF.

The CDR3 coding sequence is TGCGCCAGCAGCTTGGGGGACAGGGAGTTACCCCTCCACTTT. Protein: CASSLGDRELPLHF. The chain recombines TRBV5-1 with TRBJ1-6, with 9 bases that match TRBD1. The CDR3 extends over 14 amino acids. From germline, CDR1 is SGHRS and CDR2 YFSETQ. J lost 12 bases, V lost 0 bases, and 4 bases had no gene match.

The rearrangement uses TRBV12-3 or TRBV12-4 and TRBJ1-1; D gene ambiguous. Trimming removed 5 bases from V and 10 bases from J, with 17 bases in between. The CDR3 has 13 amino acids. Here the CDR3 reads CASSPTGVIGAFF. In DNA, the CDR3 is TGTGCCAGCAGTCCGACCGGGGTGATCGGAGCTTTCTTT.

The gene calls are TRBV4-3 and TRBJ2-1; the D is unclear. The CDR3 contains 14 residues. Germline assignment: CDR1 LGHNA and CDR2 YSLEER. V lost 8 bases, J lost 5 bases, and 16 bases lay in between. CDR3 protein: CASADVFRDNEQFF. The CDR3, as DNA: TGCGCCAGCGCTGACGTTTTCCGGGACAATGAGCAGTTCTTC.

The chain recombines TRBV27 with TRBJ2-5, with 7 positions matching TRBD2. The germline gives CDR1 MNHEY, CDR2 SMNVEV (reference sequence). CDR3 length: 14 amino acids. The trim removed 3 bases at V and 5 bases at J, leaving 6 bases unmatched. The CDR3 nucleotides are TGTGCCAGCAGTTTGACTCGGGGAGGGGAGACCCAGTACTTC. It encodes CASSLTRGGETQYF.

This clone was seen a single time. This chain connects TRBV7-9 to TRBJ1-1; 9 bases agree with TRBD1. This CDR3 comprises 14 residues. V was pared by 9 bases and J by 4 bases, with 9 bases of the junction left unmatched. The germline V gene has CDR1 SEHNR and CDR2 FQNEAQ (reference sequence). CDR3 DNA: TGTGCCAGTGACTGGGGACAGGGAACCACTGAAGCTTTCTTT. Its translation is CASDWGQGTTEAFF.

The J gene is TRBJ1-5, the V gene TRBV9; a weak D match, TRBD1 (6 bases). This CDR3 is built from 14 residues. The germline CDR1 and CDR2 sequences are SGDLS and YYNGEE. Trimming pared 4 bases from V and 6 bases from J, leaving 14 bases between. The CDR3 spells CASSRTDYGQPQHF. The CDR3 DNA reads as TGTGCCAGCAGCAGGACAGACTATGGTCAGCCCCAGCATTTT.

This clone was seen ten or more times. The CDR3 region is CASSQEDRGYSNTGELFF. In nucleotides, the CDR3 is TGCGCCAGCAGCCAAGAAGACAGGGGATATTCGAACACCGGGGAGCTGTTTTTT. This chain joins TRBV4-1 and TRBJ2-2; 8 nucleotides line up with TRBD1. From germline, CDR1 is MGHRA and CDR2 YSYEKL. After removal of 0 bases from V and 0 bases from J, the junction contained 6 bases not matched to a gene. The CDR3 extends over 18 amino acids.